Each of the 19 T cell receptor beta chains below was sequenced from the same sample in a study of T cell responses to AZD1222 COVID-19 vaccine. Profiling relied on immunoSEQ multiplex PCR, and the TCRdb table lists in-frame clones only, not all of them. The repertoire holds more than 70,000 clones, with about 86% as singletons. Source: peripheral blood, taken on day 0 of AZD1222 vaccination. The receptor set was obtained from an adult in good health.

This clone counts as large. The rearrangement uses TRBV6-5 and TRBJ2-7, with 10 bases lining up with TRBD1. V lost 6 bases and J lost 4; bases outside the gene matches: 9. The CDR3 has 15 residues. Germline loops: CDR1 MNHEY, CDR2 SVGAGI. CDR3 residues: CASSLGQGMKYEQYF. CDR3 nucleotide sequence: TGTGCCAGCAGCCTGGGACAGGGGATGAAATACGAGCAGTACTTC.

The chain has TRBV11-1 and TRBJ1-1, with D possibly being TRBD1 (6 bases). Trimming took off 1 base at V and 4 bases at J, with 13 bases between the two ends. Germline V gene sequence: CDR1 SGHAT, CDR2 FQDESV (reference sequence). The CDR3 extends over 15 amino acids. CDR3: CASSLVGRGITEAFF. The CDR3 nucleotides are TGTGCCAGCAGCTTAGTGGGCAGGGGAATCACTGAAGCTTTCTTT. Combining the CDR3 with reference TRBV11-1 and TRBJ1-1 gives the whole variable domain EAEVAQSPRYKITEKSQAVAFWCDPISGHATLYWYRQILGQGPELLVQFQDESVVDDSQLPKDRFSAERLKGVDSTLKIQPAELGDSAMYLCASSLVGRGITEAFFGQGTRLTVV.

This chain uses TRBV7-8 with TRBJ1-5, with 7 bases matching TRBD1. Germline values: CDR1 SGHVS, CDR2 FQNEAQ. The V segment lost 4 bases and the J segment 0 bases; nucleotides outside the gene matches: 9. The CDR3 loop spans 17 amino acids. The CDR3 protein is CASSSGQSPASNQPQHF. CDR3 DNA sequence: TGTGCCAGCAGCTCGGGACAGAGCCCTGCTAGCAATCAGCCCCAGCATTTT.

This clone turned up a few times. This chain uses TRBV19 with TRBJ1-5; a weak D match, TRBD1 (5 bases). This CDR3 has 21 amino acids. Germline lookup yields CDR1 LNHDA and CDR2 SQIVND (reference sequence). Trimming pared 10 bases from V and 0 bases from J, leaving 34 bases between. CDR3 residues: CATPRVYGKGREKCSNQPQHF. In DNA form, the CDR3 reads TGTGCCACCCCCCGGGTCTATGGAAAGGGCAGGGAAAAGTGTAGCAATCAGCCCCAGCATTTT.

The rearrangement uses TRBV5-1 and TRBJ2-5; the D is unclear. Germline values: CDR1 SGHRS, CDR2 YFSETQ. This CDR3 contains 15 residues. Trimming cost V 3 bases and J 2 bases, with 14 bases left between them. CDR3: CASSSPEEVQETQYF. CDR3 coding DNA: TGCGCCAGCAGCTCGCCCGAGGAAGTACAAGAGACCCAGTACTTC.

The chain has TRBV5-1 and TRBJ2-7, with 14 bases aligning to TRBD2. This CDR3 contains 18 residues. Trimming removed 4 bases from V and 2 bases from J; junction bases left unmatched: 11. Germline assignment: CDR1 SGHRS and CDR2 YFSETQ. The CDR3 sequence is CASSLETSGRARPYEQYF. The DNA of the CDR3 is TGCGCCAGCAGCCTCGAGACTAGCGGGAGGGCAAGACCCTACGAGCAGTACTTC. The full variable domain, completed using reference TRBV5-1 and TRBJ2-7, is KAGVTQTPRYLIKTRGQQVTLSCSPISGHRSVSWYQQTPGQGLQFLFEYFSETQRNKGNFPGRFSGRQFSNSRSEMNVSTLELGDSALYLCASSLETSGRARPYEQYFGPGTRLTVT.

The chain combines TRBV28 with TRBJ1-1; D perhaps matches TRBD1 (5 bases). Trimming left V 5 bases short and J 10 bases short, with 20 bases between. This CDR3 has 14 residues. CDR1 is MDHEN, CDR2 SYDVKM, per germline. CDR3 protein: CASSPGGSAGTAFF. DNA for the CDR3: TGTGCCAGCAGTCCCGGTGGGTCGGCAGGGACAGCTTTCTTT.

This clone was picked up one time. The genes are TRBV12-3 or TRBV12-4 and TRBJ1-5; D gene ambiguous. V dropped 2 bases and J dropped 7 bases, with 9 bases sitting between them. The CDR3 covers 13 residues. The CDR3 region has the DNA TGTGCCAGCAGTTTAAATCTTGGGCAGCCCCAGCATTTT. This sequence encodes CASSLNLGQPQHF.

This clone was recorded only once. The chain is built from TRBV10-3 and TRBJ2-5; D remains ambiguous. CDR3 length: 15 amino acids. Trimming shortened V by 0 bases and J by 1 base, and 9 bases separated the two germline ends. Per the germline V gene, CDR1 is ENHRY and CDR2 is SYGVKD. The CDR3 nucleotides read TGTGCCATCAGTGAGTCGGGCGGCCGCCAAGAGACCCAGTACTTC. It codes for CAISESGGRQETQYF.

This chain links TRBV5-4 with TRBJ2-5, with D perhaps TRBD2 (6 bases). The CDR3 has 13 residues. The V gene's germline CDR1 is SGHNT and CDR2 YYREEE (reference sequence). Trimming left V 6 bases short and J 5 bases short, with 14 bases between. The CDR3 DNA follows: TGTGCCAGCACCTTTAGCGGAATCGAGACCCAGTACTTC. Its translation is CASTFSGIETQYF.

This rearrangement joins TRBV19 to TRBJ2-2; no clear D. CDR3 length equals 14 residues. The germline V and J ends were trimmed by 3 bases and 1 base, with 6 bases remaining between them. Germline V CDR1 and CDR2: LNHDA, SQIVND (reference sequence). The CDR3: CASSMSGNTGELFF. In nucleotides, the CDR3 is TGTGCCAGTAGTATGTCCGGGAACACCGGGGAGCTGTTTTTT.

A single count supports this clone. The V gene is TRBV13, the J gene TRBJ1-2; no clear D gene. Trimming took 4 bases from V and 2 from J, leaving 2 bases between them. CDR1 is PRHDT and CDR2 is FYEKMQ in the germline V gene (reference sequence). This CDR3 comprises 11 residues. The CDR3: CASSSNYGYTF. CDR3 nucleotides: TGTGCCAGCAGCTCGAACTATGGCTACACCTTC.

The chain links TRBV28 to TRBJ2-2; D gene uncertain. Trimming left V 3 bases short and J 5 bases short, with 13 bases between. Germline V gene sequence: CDR1 MDHEN, CDR2 SYDVKM. The CDR3 sequence is 15 residues long. The CDR3, as DNA: TGTGCCAGCAGTTTGTCCTCGAAGTCGACCGGGGAGCTGTTTTTT. Its translation is CASSLSSKSTGELFF. The full variable domain, completed using reference TRBV28 and TRBJ2-2, is DVKVTQSSRYLVKRTGEKVFLECVQDMDHENMFWYRQDPGLGLRLIYFSYDVKMKEKGDIPEGYSVSREKKERFSLILESASTNQTSMYLCASSLSSKSTGELFFGEGSRLTVL.

The V call is TRBV11-2, the J call TRBJ2-3; the D gene is possibly TRBD1 (5 bases). CDR3 length: 16 residues. Germline V gene data show CDR1 as SGHAT and CDR2 as FQNNGV. V lost 6 bases and J 3 bases, leaving 19 bases between the germline ends. The CDR3 nucleotides read TGTGCCAGCAGTTCTAGAGGAGTGGCAGGGACAGATACGCAGTATTTT. It specifies CASSSRGVAGTDTQYF.

A few counts support this clone. The chain couples TRBV7-3 to TRBJ1-1, with TRBD1 as a possible D gene (6 bases). Germline V lookup: CDR1 SGHTA, CDR2 FQGTGA. V gave up 1 base and J gave up 0 bases, with 12 bases separating them. The CDR3 runs to 16 residues. For the CDR3, the DNA is TGTGCCAGCAGCTTAATAGGTGGGGGCATGAACACTGAAGCTTTCTTT. Its translation is CASSLIGGGMNTEAFF. Based on the CDR3 plus reference TRBV7-3 and TRBJ1-1, the full variable domain is GAGVSQTPSNKVTEKGKYVELRCDPISGHTALYWYRQSLGQGPEFLIYFQGTGAADDSGLPNDRFFAVRPEGSVSTLKIQRTERGDSAVYLCASSLIGGGMNTEAFFGQGTRLTVV.

This sequence joins TRBV10-3 and TRBJ1-3; D unresolved. The germline V gene has CDR1 ENHRY and CDR2 SYGVKD. This CDR3 region has 14 residues. Trimming stripped 3 bases from V and 4 bases from J, with 10 bases between. CDR3 residues: CAISDGLVGNTIYF. The DNA of the CDR3 is TGTGCCATCAGTGACGGCCTCGTGGGAAACACCATATATTTT.

This chain links TRBV7-2 with TRBJ2-7; D is unclear. V was shortened by 4 bases and J by 6 bases, with 10 bases between the two germline ends. The V gene's germline CDR1 is SGHTA and CDR2 FQGNSA. The CDR3 has 12 residues. In DNA, the CDR3 is TGTGCCAGCAGCTGGAGTAGTAGCGAGCAGTACTTC. Encoded protein: CASSWSSSEQYF.

V usage is TRBV19 and J usage is TRBJ2-1, with D uncertain. The V and J ends lost 4 bases and 7 bases respectively, with 5 bases between them. From germline, CDR1 is LNHDA and CDR2 SQIVND (reference sequence). This CDR3 is 11 amino acids long. This chain's CDR3 is CASSTLNEQFF. As DNA, the CDR3 is TGTGCCAGTAGTACCCTTAATGAGCAGTTCTTC.

The chain carries TRBV27 and TRBJ2-2, with 9 bases identical to TRBD2. There are 15 residues in the CDR3. V was pared by 2 bases and J by 5 bases, with 3 bases of the junction left unmatched. Germline assignment: CDR1 MNHEY and CDR2 SMNVEV (reference sequence). Written as DNA, the CDR3 is TGTGCCAGCAGTTTAGGACTAGCGCGTACCGGGGAGCTGTTTTTT. This codes for CASSLGLARTGELFF.